Many counts were recorded for the clone carrying this T cell receptor beta chain. Its antigen is not identified. The data belong to a study of T cell repertoires in cytomegalovirus infection. Study details: TCR beta signatures that were public indicated CMV infection and matching HLA type.

The CDR3 contains 13 residues. V dropped 7 bases and J dropped 4; count of bases not matched to a gene: 5. General observations from the study: Individuals carrying CMV plus the relevant HLA were identified by cumulative frequency of public TCR beta families. HLA-C-restricted TCR beta clonotypes specific for CMV led the ex vivo response.

One entry per CDR3 protein results from TCRdb running MiXCR on the reads. The data hold 250,000 to 350,000 distinct CDR3 sequences, with roughly 25% observed a single time. This TCR derives from a human donor in good health (CMV status not recorded). Some clones in this sample may be carry-over from other donors' samples. The sequenced sample was PBMCs. The chain uses TRBV12-3 or TRBV12-4 and TRBJ2-5; 8 bases map to TRBD1. The CDR3 DNA is TGTGCCAGCAAAATCAGGGGGCGAGAGACCCAGTACTTC. Protein product: CASKIRGRETQYF.